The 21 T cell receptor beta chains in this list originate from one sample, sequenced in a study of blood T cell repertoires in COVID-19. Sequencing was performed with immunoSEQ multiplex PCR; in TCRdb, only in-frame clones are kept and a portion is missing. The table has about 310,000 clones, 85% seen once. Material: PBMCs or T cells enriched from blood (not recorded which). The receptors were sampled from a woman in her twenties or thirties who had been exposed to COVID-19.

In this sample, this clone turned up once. The CDR3 DNA reads as TGCACCAGCAGCATGGACAGGGGGCATAACACCATATATTTT. This gives the protein CTSSMDRGHNTIYF. The rearrangement uses TRBV1 and TRBJ1-3; the table's D call of TRBD1 was not tested on the DNA. TRBV1 is tagged as a pseudogene. This CDR3 has 14 amino acids.

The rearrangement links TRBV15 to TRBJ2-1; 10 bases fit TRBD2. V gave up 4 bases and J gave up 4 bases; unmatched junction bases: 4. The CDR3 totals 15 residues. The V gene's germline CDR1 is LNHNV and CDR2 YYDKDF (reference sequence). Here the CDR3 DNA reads TGTGCCACCAGCAAGCGGGGGGGCCTATACAATGAGCAGTTCTTC. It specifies CATSKRGGLYNEQFF.

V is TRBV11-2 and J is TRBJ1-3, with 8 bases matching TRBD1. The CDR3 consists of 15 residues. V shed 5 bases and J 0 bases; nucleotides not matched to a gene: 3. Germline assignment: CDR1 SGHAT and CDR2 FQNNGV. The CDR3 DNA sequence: TGTGCCAGCAGCCGGGACAGGACCTCTGGAAACACCATATATTTT. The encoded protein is CASSRDRTSGNTIYF.

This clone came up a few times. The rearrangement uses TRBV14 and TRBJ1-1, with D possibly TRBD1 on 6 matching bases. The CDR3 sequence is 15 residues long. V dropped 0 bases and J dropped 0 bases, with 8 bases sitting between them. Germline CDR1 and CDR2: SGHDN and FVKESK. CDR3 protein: CASSQEGHMNTEAFF. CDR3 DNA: TGTGCCAGCAGCCAAGAGGGACATATGAACACTGAAGCTTTCTTT.

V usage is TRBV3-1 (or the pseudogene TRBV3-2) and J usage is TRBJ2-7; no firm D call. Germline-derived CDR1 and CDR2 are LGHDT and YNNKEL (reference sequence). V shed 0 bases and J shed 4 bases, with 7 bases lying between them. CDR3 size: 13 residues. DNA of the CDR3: TGTGCCAGCAGCCAAGAGATCAGTTACGAGCAGTACTTC. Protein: CASSQEISYEQYF.

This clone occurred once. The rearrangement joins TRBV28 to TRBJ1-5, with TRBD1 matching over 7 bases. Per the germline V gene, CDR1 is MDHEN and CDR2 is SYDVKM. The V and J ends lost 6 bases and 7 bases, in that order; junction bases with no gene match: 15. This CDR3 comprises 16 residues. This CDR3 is CASRYPGQLVRQPQHF. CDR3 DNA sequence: TGTGCCAGCAGATATCCGGGACAGTTAGTTCGCCAGCCCCAGCATTTT.

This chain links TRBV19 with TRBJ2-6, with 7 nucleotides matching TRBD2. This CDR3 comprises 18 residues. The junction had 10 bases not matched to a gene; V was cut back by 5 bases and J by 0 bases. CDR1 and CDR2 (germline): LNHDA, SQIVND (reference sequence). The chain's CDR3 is CASSRPRGDISGANVLTF. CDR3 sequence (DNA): TGTGCCAGTAGTCGTCCTCGGGGGGATATCTCTGGGGCCAACGTCCTGACTTTC. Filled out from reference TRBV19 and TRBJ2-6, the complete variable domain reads DGGITQSPKYLFRKEGQNVTLSCEQNLNHDAMYWYRQDPGQGLRLIYYSQIVNDFQKGDIAEGYSVSREKKESFPLTVTSAQKNPTAFYLCASSRPRGDISGANVLTFGAGSRLTVL.

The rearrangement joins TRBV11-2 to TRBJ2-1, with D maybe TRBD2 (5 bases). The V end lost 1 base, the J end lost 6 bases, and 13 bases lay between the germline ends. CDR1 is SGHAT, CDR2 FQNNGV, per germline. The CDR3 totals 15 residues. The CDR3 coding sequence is TGTGCCAGCAGCTTAGGTGTAGGGCTAGCCAATGAGCAGTTCTTC. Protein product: CASSLGVGLANEQFF.

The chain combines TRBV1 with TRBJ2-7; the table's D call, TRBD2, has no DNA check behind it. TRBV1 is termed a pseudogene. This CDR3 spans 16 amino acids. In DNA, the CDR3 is TGCACCAGCAGCCAAGATCTCGGGGGAGTCTCCTACGAGCAGTACTTC. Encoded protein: CTSSQDLGGVSYEQYF.

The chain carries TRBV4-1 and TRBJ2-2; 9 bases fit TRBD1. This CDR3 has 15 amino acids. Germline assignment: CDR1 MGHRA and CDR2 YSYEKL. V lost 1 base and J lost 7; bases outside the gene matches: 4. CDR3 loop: CASSQGGQGIGELFF. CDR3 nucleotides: TGCGCCAGCAGCCAAGGGGGACAGGGCATCGGGGAGCTGTTTTTT.

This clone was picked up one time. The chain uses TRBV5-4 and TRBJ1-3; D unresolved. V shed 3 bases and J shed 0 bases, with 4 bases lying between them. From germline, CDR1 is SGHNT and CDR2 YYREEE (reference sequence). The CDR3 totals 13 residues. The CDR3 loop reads CASSSSSGNTIYF. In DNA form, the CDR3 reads TGTGCCAGCAGCTCGTCCTCTGGAAACACCATATATTTT.

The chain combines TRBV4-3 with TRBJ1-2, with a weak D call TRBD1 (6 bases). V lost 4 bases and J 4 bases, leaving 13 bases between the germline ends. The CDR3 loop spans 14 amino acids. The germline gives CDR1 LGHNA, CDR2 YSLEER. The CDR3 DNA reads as TGCGCCAGCAGCCCCAGGGGCCATCTCTATGGCTACACCTTC. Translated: CASSPRGHLYGYTF.

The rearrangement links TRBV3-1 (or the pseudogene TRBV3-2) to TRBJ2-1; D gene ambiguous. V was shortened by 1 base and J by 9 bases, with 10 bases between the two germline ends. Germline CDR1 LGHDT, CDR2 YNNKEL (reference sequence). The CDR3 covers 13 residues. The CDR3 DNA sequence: TGTGCCAGCAGCCAAGTAAGCCTTCTTGAGCAGTTCTTC. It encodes CASSQVSLLEQFF.

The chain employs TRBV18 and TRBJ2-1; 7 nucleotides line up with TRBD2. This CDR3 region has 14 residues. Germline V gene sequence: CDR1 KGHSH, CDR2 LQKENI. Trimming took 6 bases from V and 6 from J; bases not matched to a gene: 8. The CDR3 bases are TGTGCCAGCTCGGGTTTAACGGGGGGCAATGAGCAGTTCTTC. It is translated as CASSGLTGGNEQFF.

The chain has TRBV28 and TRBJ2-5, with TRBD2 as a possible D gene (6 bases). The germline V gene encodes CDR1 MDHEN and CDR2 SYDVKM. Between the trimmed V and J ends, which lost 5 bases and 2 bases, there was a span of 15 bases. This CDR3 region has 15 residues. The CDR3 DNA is TGTGCCAGCAGTCCTCCGACTAGTCCGCAAGAGACCCAGTACTTC. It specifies CASSPPTSPQETQYF.

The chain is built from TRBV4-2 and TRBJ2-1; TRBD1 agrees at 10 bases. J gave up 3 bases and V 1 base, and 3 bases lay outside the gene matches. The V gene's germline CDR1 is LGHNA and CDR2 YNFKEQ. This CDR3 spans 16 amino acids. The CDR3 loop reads CASSQGGTGDYNEQFF. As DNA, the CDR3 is TGTGCCAGCAGCCAAGGGGGGACAGGGGACTACAATGAGCAGTTCTTC.

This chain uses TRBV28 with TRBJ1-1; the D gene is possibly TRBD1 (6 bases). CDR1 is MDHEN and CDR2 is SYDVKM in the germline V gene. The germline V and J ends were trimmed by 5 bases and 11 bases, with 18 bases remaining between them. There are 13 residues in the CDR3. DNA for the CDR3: TGTGCCAGCAGTGGAGAGCCAGGGGCCTACGCTTTCTTT. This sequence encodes CASSGEPGAYAFF.

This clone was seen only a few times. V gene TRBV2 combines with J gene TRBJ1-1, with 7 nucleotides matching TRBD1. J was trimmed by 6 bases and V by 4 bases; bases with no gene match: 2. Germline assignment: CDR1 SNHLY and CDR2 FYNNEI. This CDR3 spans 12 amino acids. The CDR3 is CASSGQGAEAFF. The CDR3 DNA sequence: TGTGCCAGCAGTGGACAGGGAGCTGAAGCTTTCTTT.

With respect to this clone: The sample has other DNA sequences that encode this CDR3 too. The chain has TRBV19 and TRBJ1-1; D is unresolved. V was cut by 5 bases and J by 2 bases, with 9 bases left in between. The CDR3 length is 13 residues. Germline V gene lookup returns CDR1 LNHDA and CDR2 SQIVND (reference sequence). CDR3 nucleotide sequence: TGTGCCAGTAGTTTATCAGAAAACACTGAAGCTTTCTTT. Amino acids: CASSLSENTEAFF.

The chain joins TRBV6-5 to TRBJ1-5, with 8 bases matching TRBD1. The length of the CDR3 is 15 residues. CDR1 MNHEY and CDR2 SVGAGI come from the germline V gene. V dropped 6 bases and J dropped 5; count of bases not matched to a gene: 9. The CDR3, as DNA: TGTGCCAGCAGCCTAGACAGGGGTTCCTATCAGCCCCAGCATTTT. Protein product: CASSLDRGSYQPQHF.

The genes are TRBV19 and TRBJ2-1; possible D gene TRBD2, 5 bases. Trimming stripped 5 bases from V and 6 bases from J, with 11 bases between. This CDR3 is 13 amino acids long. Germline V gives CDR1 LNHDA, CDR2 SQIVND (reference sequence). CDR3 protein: CASSFGDVNEQFF. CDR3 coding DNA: TGTGCCAGTAGTTTCGGGGATGTCAATGAGCAGTTCTTC.